The 18 T cell receptor beta chains in this list originate from one sample, sequenced in a study of cytotoxic CD8 clonotypes in ibrutinib-treated CLL. Clones were read by immunoSEQ multiplex PCR, and TCRdb kept only the in-frame ones, dropping some. The sample includes about 140,000 clones, roughly 80% of them seen just once. The specimen was PBMCs, collected after 12 months of ibrutinib treatment. The receptors come from a human donor with chronic lymphocytic leukemia.

The chain uses TRBV5-4 and TRBJ2-2; TRBD2 matches 12 bases. Trimming took 1 base from V and 0 from J; bases not matched to a gene: 10. The V gene's germline CDR1 is SGHNT and CDR2 YYREEE (reference sequence). The CDR3 runs 20 residues. The chain's CDR3 is CASSLKMTSGGSSNTGELFF. The CDR3 coding sequence is TGTGCCAGCAGCTTGAAGATGACTAGCGGGGGTTCTTCGAACACCGGGGAGCTGTTTTTT.

Only a few counts were recorded for this clone. This chain joins TRBV30 and TRBJ2-5, with a possible D match to TRBD2 (6 bases). Germline CDR1 GTSNPN, CDR2 SVGIG (reference sequence). V lost 1 base, J lost 5 bases, and 20 bases lay in between. The CDR3 covers 16 residues. The CDR3 DNA reads as TGTGCCTGGAGTGAGGGGATCGGTAGCGGAGAGGAGACCCAGTACTTC. This sequence encodes CAWSEGIGSGEETQYF.

This clone occurred a few times. The rearrangement joins TRBV7-6 to TRBJ2-2; D might be TRBD1 (5 bases). This CDR3 is built from 19 residues. Germline V lookup: CDR1 SGHVS, CDR2 FNYEAQ. Trimming shortened V by 3 bases and J by 2 bases, and 22 bases separated the two germline ends. CDR3 DNA sequence: TGTGCCAGCAGCTTTATCTATCAGGAAGCCAGGGCTAACACCGGGGAGCTGTTTTTT. This encodes CASSFIYQEARANTGELFF.

The rearrangement joins TRBV19 to TRBJ2-1; 8 bases match TRBD1. The V gene end was trimmed by 10 bases and the J gene end by 5 bases; junction bases not matched to a gene: 16. The CDR3 consists of 16 residues. Germline CDR1 LNHDA, CDR2 SQIVND (reference sequence). The CDR3 sequence: CATTIRTGSGNNEQFF. CDR3 bases: TGTGCCACTACAATCCGGACAGGGAGCGGTAACAATGAGCAGTTCTTC.

The rearrangement uses TRBV4-1 and TRBJ1-1, with unresolved D. Germline V gives CDR1 MGHRA, CDR2 YSYEKL. CDR3 length: 13 amino acids. V was shortened by 4 bases and J by 4 bases, with 10 bases between the two germline ends. The CDR3 reads CASSPEWTTEAFF. In DNA form, the CDR3 reads TGCGCCAGCAGCCCCGAATGGACCACTGAAGCTTTCTTT.

This clone occurred once. The chain is built from TRBV28 and TRBJ1-3, with 10 bases aligning to TRBD1. Germline V CDR1 and CDR2: MDHEN, SYDVKM. Losses at the gene ends were 5 bases for V and 3 bases for J; bases not matched to a gene: 7. This CDR3 is 16 amino acids long. CDR3 amino acids: CASSTPTGGSGNTIYF. For the CDR3, the DNA is TGTGCCAGCAGTACCCCGACAGGGGGCAGTGGAAACACCATATATTTT.

This rearrangement joins TRBV19 to TRBJ2-5, with 8 nucleotides matching TRBD2. CDR3 length equals 12 residues. Germline lookup yields CDR1 LNHDA and CDR2 SQIVND (reference sequence). Trimming removed 6 bases from V and 5 bases from J; junction bases left unmatched: 2. The CDR3 coding sequence is TGTGCCAGTAGGACGGGAGGGGAGACCCAGTACTTC. This gives the protein CASRTGGETQYF.

This clone has a handful of counts. This sequence joins TRBV7-2 and TRBJ1-3; D remains ambiguous. Germline V CDR1 and CDR2: SGHTA, FQGNSA. The CDR3 totals 12 residues. V was clipped by 5 bases and J by 3 bases, with 5 bases between them. This chain's CDR3 is CASSRVGNTIYF. The DNA of the CDR3 is TGTGCCAGCAGCCGAGTTGGAAACACCATATATTTT. The variable domain in full, with the rest retrieved from reference TRBV7-2 and TRBJ1-3, is GAGVSQSPSNKVTEKGKDVELRCDPISGHTALYWYRQSLGQGLEFLIYFQGNSAPDKSGLPSDRFSAERTGGSVSTLTIQRTQQEDSAVYLCASSRVGNTIYFGEGSWLTVV.

This clone was detected once. This chain joins TRBV18 and TRBJ1-5, with a possible D match to TRBD1 (5 bases). The CDR3 is 16 amino acids. The germline CDR1 and CDR2 sequences are KGHSH and LQKENI. The germline V and J ends were trimmed by 2 bases and 3 bases, with 14 bases remaining between them. CDR3 loop: CASSPGQSFTNQPQHF. CDR3 coding DNA: TGTGCCAGCTCACCAGGACAATCCTTTACCAATCAGCCCCAGCATTTT. The variable domain in full, completed from reference TRBV18 and TRBJ1-5, reads NAGVMQNPRHLVRRRGQEARLRCSPMKGHSHVYWYRQLPEEGLKFMVYLQKENIIDESGMPKERFSAEFPKEGPSILRIQQVVRGDSAAYFCASSPGQSFTNQPQHFGDGTRLSIL.

The chain uses TRBV12-2 and TRBJ2-5; the tabulated D call, TRBD1, remains unverified against the DNA. TRBV12-2 is a recognized pseudogene. This CDR3 comprises 20 residues. CDR3 region: CASRLAGRRSSHRAEETQYF. CDR3 nucleotides: TGTGCAAGTCGCTTAGCGGGCCGGAGGTCCTCGCACAGGGCCGAGGAGACCCAGTACTTC.

The chain combines TRBV2 with TRBJ2-6; D is ambiguous. The length of the CDR3 is 16 residues. Trimming stripped 2 bases from V and 1 base from J, with 9 bases between. Germline CDR1 and CDR2: SNHLY and FYNNEI. The CDR3 sequence: CASSEISGSGANVLTF. The CDR3 coding sequence is TGTGCCAGCAGTGAAATTTCGGGTTCTGGGGCCAACGTCCTGACTTTC.

This clone was recorded a few times. V gene TRBV6-5 combines with J gene TRBJ1-5; no firm D call. Germline V gene sequence: CDR1 MNHEY, CDR2 SVGAGI. Trimming cost V 0 bases and J 5 bases, with 11 bases left between them. The CDR3 is 15 residues long. The CDR3 loop is CASSYSGESDQPQHF. For the CDR3, the DNA is TGTGCCAGCAGTTACTCTGGGGAGTCGGATCAGCCCCAGCATTTT.

The CDR3 is CASSALQGNYGYTF. The CDR3 region has the DNA TGTGCCAGCAGCGCCTTACAGGGGAACTATGGCTACACCTTC. V and J are TRBV28 and TRBJ1-2, with TRBD1 identical over 7 bases. J lost 2 bases, V lost 6 bases, and 6 bases had no gene match. Germline V gene sequence: CDR1 MDHEN, CDR2 SYDVKM. This CDR3 contains 14 residues.

This clone was seen at least ten times. DNA of the CDR3: TGTGCCTGGGCCGGGACAGGGAATCAGCCCCAGCATTTT. Translating it yields CAWAGTGNQPQHF. This chain links TRBV30 with TRBJ1-5, with 9 bases that match TRBD1. Germline values: CDR1 GTSNPN, CDR2 SVGIG (reference sequence). After removal of 5 bases from V and 4 bases from J, the junction contained 3 bases not matched to a gene. This CDR3 region has 13 residues.

This clone was seen once. CDR3 residues: CASTPALDMNTEAFF. The CDR3 DNA follows: TGTGCCAGTACCCCTGCGCTCGACATGAACACTGAAGCTTTCTTT. The chain carries TRBV19 and TRBJ1-1; D is uncertain. Germline lookup yields CDR1 LNHDA and CDR2 SQIVND (reference sequence). Between the trimmed V and J ends, which lost 7 bases and 0 bases, there was a span of 15 bases. This CDR3 contains 15 residues.

This clone was seen just once. V usage is TRBV4-3 and J usage is TRBJ1-5; unclear D gene. The CDR3 covers 13 residues. Trimming took 4 bases from V and 5 from J, leaving 9 bases between them. CDR1 and CDR2 from the germline V gene are LGHNA and YSLEER. DNA for the CDR3: TGCGCCAGCAGCCGCTTACTTTATCAGCCCCAGCATTTT. Its translation is CASSRLLYQPQHF.

This chain uses TRBV27 with TRBJ1-5; D unresolved. Trimming took off 1 base at V and 4 bases at J, with 8 bases between the two ends. Looked up from germline, CDR1 is MNHEY and CDR2 is SMNVEV (reference sequence). The CDR3 spans 14 residues. The CDR3 nucleotides are TGTGCCAGCAGTTTATGGGCTCAAAATCAGCCCCAGCATTTT. Its protein is CASSLWAQNQPQHF.

This CDR3 reads CASSADELYNEQFF. CDR3 nucleotides: TGTGCCAGCAGCGCGGATGAGCTGTACAATGAGCAGTTCTTC. The rearrangement uses TRBV7-6 and TRBJ2-1; D call uncertain. V was cut by 5 bases and J by 4 bases, with 12 bases left in between. CDR3 length: 14 residues. Germline CDR1 and CDR2: SGHVS and FNYEAQ.